This section outlines one T cell receptor (beta chain) sequence together with its context. Amplification of TCR alpha and beta CDR3 regions from RNA used iRepertoire nested multiplex PCR. TCRdb re-called the multiplex PCR reads through MiXCR, storing one row per CDR3 protein. The sample lists about 190,000 distinct CDR3 sequences; more than 30% were seen once. This sample is drawn from a study of glioma-infiltrating T cells. Trimming cost V 3 bases and J 0 bases, with 8 bases left between them. The CDR3 consists of 15 residues. This TCR came from a human donor with low-grade glioma or glioblastoma, undergoing nonglioma brain surgery, or in good health (not recorded which). The rearrangement uses TRBV12-3 or TRBV12-4 and TRBJ1-4; D uncertain. Sequenced material: glioma tissue, nonneoplastic brain tissue, or PBMCs (not recorded which). CDR3 sequence (DNA): TGTGCCAGCAGTTTCCCCCCAGCAACTAATGAAAAACTGTTTTTT. It is translated as CASSFPPATNEKLFF.